This passage covers 29 T cell receptor beta chains from one sample sequenced in a study of glioma-infiltrating T cells (dated by TCRdb to the mid-2010s). Data came from an Illumina MiSeq. The iRepertoire nested amplicon-rescue multiplex PCR (arm-PCR) platform was used to amplify TCR alpha and beta CDR3 regions from RNA. TCRdb trimmed public reads at Q25 via fastp, called clones via MiXCR and kept in-frame beta chains. Rows matching on CDR3 protein sequence are summarized as one entry with the most common DNA and genes. This sample lists 90,000 to 100,000 distinct CDR3 sequences; roughly 40% were detected once. In total, the top ten clones hold more than 30% of the sample. Sequencing was done on a sample of glioma tissue, nonneoplastic brain tissue, or PBMCs (not recorded which). These receptors originate from a human donor with low-grade glioma or glioblastoma, undergoing nonglioma brain surgery, or in good health (not recorded which).

The chain joins TRBV29-1 to TRBJ1-1; D is possibly TRBD1 (5 bases). V was cut by 3 bases and J by 0 bases, with 8 bases left in between. CDR3 size: 13 residues. Germline CDR1 reads SQVTM; CDR2 reads ANQGSEA. The CDR3 loop reads CSVDGGMNTEAFF. In DNA, the CDR3 is TGCAGCGTTGATGGGGGGATGAACACTGAAGCTTTCTTT.

This clonotype was recorded many times. The chain combines TRBV5-4 with TRBJ2-4, with D hard to call. Germline V gene lookup returns CDR1 SGHNT and CDR2 YYREEE (reference sequence). Trimming took off 4 bases at V and 10 bases at J, with 21 bases between the two ends. The CDR3 spans 15 residues. The CDR3 sequence is CASSTTQVPQGIQYF. The DNA for the CDR3 is TGTGCCAGCAGCACCACCCAGGTACCTCAAGGGATTCAGTACTTC.

The chain recombines TRBV30 with TRBJ2-1, with 9 bases that match TRBD2. This CDR3 has 14 residues. The V gene end was trimmed by 3 bases and the J gene end by 9 bases; junction bases not matched to a gene: 9. Germline V lookup: CDR1 GTSNPN, CDR2 SVGIG (reference sequence). CDR3 sequence: CAWRLSGSPGEQFF. In DNA form, the CDR3 reads TGTGCCTGGAGGCTTAGCGGGAGCCCGGGTGAGCAGTTCTTC.

The chain couples TRBV6-1 to TRBJ2-5; 12 bases align to TRBD1. The J call may be incorrect, as the DNA end agrees better with TRBJ2-7. The germline V gene has CDR1 MNHNS and CDR2 SASEGT. The CDR3 has 15 amino acids. DNA for the CDR3: TGTGCCAGCAGGTCACCGGGACAGGGGGCACACGAGCAGTACTTC. Its protein is CASRSPGQGAHEQYF.

Remarks on this clonotype: Given a much more abundant clone one base away, this may be a read error. This rearrangement joins TRBV7-2 to TRBJ2-1, with 10 bases lining up with TRBD1. V was pared by 5 bases and J by 13 bases, with 14 bases of the junction left unmatched. Germline CDR1 SGHTA, CDR2 FQGNSA. The CDR3 sequence is 15 residues long. CDR3 sequence reads: CASSPRDRGVETQFF. The DNA of the CDR3 is TGTGCCAGCAGCCCCCGGGACAGGGGTGTCGAGACCCAGTTCTTC.

This chain links TRBV9 with TRBJ2-1; TRBD2 matches 9 bases. Germline values: CDR1 SGDLS, CDR2 YYNGEE. Germline trimming cut 0 bases from V and 8 bases from J; bases unmatched to any gene: 3. There are 14 residues in the CDR3. CDR3 amino acids: CASSVAGTSHEQFF. The CDR3 DNA reads as TGTGCCAGCAGCGTAGCCGGGACTAGCCATGAGCAGTTCTTC.

With regard to this clonotype: Given a much more abundant clone one base away, this may be a read error. J is TRBJ2-7 and V is TRBV7-8; D ambiguous. CDR3 length: 13 residues. The V gene's germline CDR1 is SGHVS and CDR2 FQNEAQ. The V end lost 1 base, the J end lost 5 bases, and 9 bases lay between the germline ends. CDR3 sequence (DNA): TGTGCCAGCAGCTTAGGGCGTGCGCACGAGCAGTACTTC. The encoded protein is CASSLGRAHEQYF.

With respect to this clonotype: The CDR3 carries no conserved terminal phenylalanine or tryptophan, so it likely arises from a read error. The V call is TRBV14, the J call TRBJ2-4; tentative D call: TRBD2 (6 bases). Germline V gene data show CDR1 as SGHDN and CDR2 as FVKESK. The CDR3 covers 14 residues. V was cut by 8 bases and J by 9 bases, with 20 bases left in between. In DNA form, the CDR3 reads TGTGCCAGCGGCCCGGAGACTAGTTCTGGCATTCAGTACTCC. It translates to CASGPETSSGIQYS.

This clonotype was picked up a small number of times. The V and J genes are TRBV13 and TRBJ2-1; TRBD2 matches 14 bases. J lost 8 bases, V lost 0 bases, and 9 bases had no gene match. The CDR3 extends over 18 amino acids. The germline gives CDR1 PRHDT, CDR2 FYEKMQ (reference sequence). The DNA for the CDR3 is TGTGCCAGCAGCTTAGGCCTGGGACTAGCGGGAGCACAGGATGAGCAGTTCTTC. The encoded protein is CASSLGLGLAGAQDEQFF.

V is TRBV7-2 and J is TRBJ2-5; maybe TRBD2 (6 bases). The CDR3 sequence is 15 residues long. Germline CDR1 and CDR2: SGHTA and FQGNSA. Trimming shortened V by 6 bases and J by 3 bases, and 17 bases separated the two germline ends. CDR3 amino acids: CASSWDSSGKETQYF. The CDR3 DNA reads as TGTGCCAGCAGTTGGGACTCGAGCGGTAAAGAGACCCAGTACTTC.

This clonotype showed up just once. The gene calls are TRBV12-3 or TRBV12-4 and TRBJ2-1; maybe TRBD2 (7 bases). The CDR3 runs to 15 residues. The CDR3: CVSSLDGGLYNEQFF. The DNA of the CDR3 is TGTGTTAGCAGTTTAGACGGGGGGCTATACAATGAGCAGTTCTTC.

In its sample, this clonotype was seen many times. The V gene is TRBV6-1, the J gene TRBJ2-3; 9 positions agree with TRBD2. The CDR3 contains 13 residues. V gave up 6 bases and J gave up 4 bases; unmatched junction bases: 2. Germline loops: CDR1 MNHNS, CDR2 SASEGT. The CDR3 DNA reads as TGTGCCAGCAGATTAGCGGGAGCAGATACGCAGTATTTT. This encodes CASRLAGADTQYF.

Many counts were recorded for this clonotype. The chain joins TRBV20-1 to TRBJ1-2; weak D call: TRBD1 (6 bases). The CDR3 extends over 13 amino acids. V lost 6 bases to trimming and J lost 4 bases, with 15 bases between them. Per the germline V gene, CDR1 is DFQATT and CDR2 is SNEGSKA (reference sequence). CDR3 nucleotides: TGCAGTGCGGAGAACAGGGAGGTCTATGGCTACACCTTC. Translation gives CSAENREVYGYTF.

The chain links TRBV24-1 to TRBJ2-5, with D perhaps matching TRBD2 (6 bases). Trimming took off 4 bases at V and 8 bases at J, with 22 bases between the two ends. The CDR3 has 16 amino acids. The germline V gene has CDR1 KGHDR and CDR2 SFDVKD. CDR3 DNA sequence: TGTGCCACCAGTGACAACAGGTATACTAGCACAGATACCCAGTACTTC. Amino acid sequence: CATSDNRYTSTDTQYF.

Notes on this clonotype: A much larger clone is a single base away; this may be a read error. The chain employs TRBV7-9 and TRBJ1-5; D ambiguous. Germline assignment: CDR1 SEHNR and CDR2 FQNEAQ (reference sequence). The CDR3 spans 13 residues. V lost 5 bases, J lost 5 bases, and 10 bases lay in between. CDR3 in amino acids: CASSTFGDQPQHF. The CDR3 region has the DNA TGTGCCAGCAGCACGTTTGGGGATCAGCCCCAGCATTTT. The full variable domain, in which reference TRBV7-9 and TRBJ1-5 provide the parts outside the CDR3, is DTGVSQNPRHKITKRGQNVTFRCDPISEHNRLYWYRQTLGQGPEFLTYFQNEAQLEKSRLLSDRFSAERPKGSFSTLEIQRTEQGDSAMYLCASSTFGDQPQHFGDGTRLSIL.

This clonotype appeared a few times. This sequence joins TRBV5-8 and TRBJ2-1; 7 bases map to TRBD1. This CDR3 has 16 residues. Trimming removed 3 bases from V and 6 bases from J; junction bases left unmatched: 12. Germline CDR1 reads SGHTS; CDR2 reads YDEGEE. This CDR3 is CASSSKDRVPANEQFF. The CDR3 DNA reads TGTGCCAGCAGCTCCAAAGACAGGGTTCCGGCCAATGAGCAGTTCTTC.

This clonotype was recorded a few times. Sequence at one end of the junction differs from germline and may be a read error. The chain recombines TRBV9 with TRBJ2-3; D gene ambiguous. Germline V gene lookup returns CDR1 SGDLS and CDR2 YYNGEE. This CDR3 has 14 residues. The CDR3 sequence: CAGSVNPHTDTQYF. CDR3 nucleotides: TGTGCCGGCAGCGTAAATCCGCACACAGATACGCAGTATTTT. Combining the CDR3 with reference TRBV9 and TRBJ2-3 gives the whole variable domain DSGVTQTPKHLITATGQRVTLRCSPRSGDLSVYWYQQSLDQGLQFLIQYYNGEERAKGNILERFSAQQFPDLHSELNLSSLELGDSALYFCAGSVNPHTDTQYFGPGTRLTVL.

The genes are TRBV29-1 and TRBJ2-5, with 14 bases identical to TRBD2. The CDR3 length is 16 residues. Germline assignment: CDR1 SQVTM and CDR2 ANQGSEA. V lost 7 bases, J lost 4 bases, and 11 bases stayed unmatched. CDR3 residues: CSAGTSGREGRETQYF. CDR3 DNA: TGCAGCGCTGGGACTAGCGGGAGAGAGGGAAGAGAGACCCAGTACTTC.

This clonotype appeared a few times. V usage is TRBV30 and J usage is TRBJ1-2, with D possibly TRBD1 on 6 matching bases. Trimming shortened V by 3 bases and J by 7 bases, and 15 bases separated the two germline ends. Germline V gene data show CDR1 as GTSNPN and CDR2 as SVGIG (reference sequence). The CDR3 length is 13 residues. The CDR3 nucleotides are TGTGCCTGGAGCGACAGGCAGGGAAGTGGCTACACCTTC. This encodes CAWSDRQGSGYTF.

This chain joins TRBV28 and TRBJ1-5; 8 nucleotides match TRBD1. J was trimmed by 7 bases and V by 6 bases; bases with no gene match: 14. Looked up from germline, CDR1 is MDHEN and CDR2 is SYDVKM. The CDR3 is 16 residues long. Here the CDR3 DNA reads TGTGCCAGCAGGGGACTAGCGGGAGGGACAGGCCAGCCCCAGCATTTT. It specifies CASRGLAGGTGQPQHF.

This clonotype was recorded at least ten times. The chain uses TRBV3-1 and TRBJ2-1; 7 nucleotides align to TRBD2. This CDR3 has 15 residues. J gave up 5 bases and V 0 bases, and 4 bases lay outside the gene matches. Germline V gene lookup returns CDR1 LGHDT and CDR2 YNNKEL (reference sequence). The CDR3 protein is CASSQDSLADNEQFF. The CDR3, as DNA: TGTGCCAGCAGCCAAGATAGCCTAGCGGACAATGAGCAGTTCTTC.

This clonotype was detected ten times or more. The V gene is TRBV20-1, the J gene TRBJ2-7; D gene unclear. The CDR3 runs to 11 residues. CDR1 is DFQATT and CDR2 is SNEGSKA in the germline V gene (reference sequence). Trimming stripped 7 bases from V and 2 bases from J, with 9 bases between. CDR3 sequence reads: CSGKGPYEQYF. In DNA form, the CDR3 reads TGCAGTGGTAAGGGCCCCTACGAGCAGTACTTC.

In its sample, this clonotype was seen many times. The rearrangement joins TRBV25-1 to TRBJ1-2; TRBD1 might be the D (6 bases). Trimming took 8 bases from V and 5 from J, leaving 18 bases between them. The CDR3 is 14 residues long. CDR1 and CDR2 from the germline V gene are MGHDK and SYGVNS. In nucleotides, the CDR3 is TGTGCCAGCCAGAGCTGGGGGCCCGGATATGGCTACACCTTC. Amino acids: CASQSWGPGYGYTF.

With regard to this clonotype: This may be a read error, as it is one base from a much larger clone. This sequence joins TRBV5-4 and TRBJ2-1; no clear D gene. The V gene's germline CDR1 is SGHNT and CDR2 YYREEE (reference sequence). Trimming removed 0 bases from V and 10 bases from J, with 11 bases in between. The length of the CDR3 is 13 residues. CDR3 coding DNA: TGTGCCAGCAGCTTGGTGAACTCCTACGAGCAGTTCTTC. It encodes CASSLVNSYEQFF. The full variable domain, with the rest looked up from reference TRBV5-4 and TRBJ2-1, is ETGVTQSPTHLIKTRGQQVTLRCSSQSGHNTVSWYQQALGQGPQFIFQYYREEENGRGNFPPRFSGLQFPNYSSELNVNALELDDSALYLCASSLVNSYEQFFGPGTRLTVL.

About this clonotype itself: The junction differs from germline at one of its ends, possibly a read error. This chain connects TRBV15 to TRBJ2-7; TRBD2 is a possible D gene (5 bases). The CDR3 consists of 14 residues. CDR1 and CDR2 from the germline V gene are LNHNV and YYDKDF (reference sequence). CDR3 coding DNA: TGTGCCACCAGCCCTCGGTCAGGACTTTACGGGCAGTACTTC. Amino acids: CATSPRSGLYGQYF. The complete variable domain, with remaining parts taken from reference TRBV15 and TRBJ2-7, reads DAMVIQNPRYQVTQFGKPVTLSCSQTLNHNVMYWYQQKSSQAPKLLFHYYDKDFNNEADTPDNFQSRRPNTSFCFLDIRSPGLGDTAMYLCATSPRSGLYGQYFGPGTRLTVT.

Note on this clonotype: A much larger clone differs from this one at a single base, so this may be a read error. CDR3: CASLLGRPRAVNLYNEQFF. The CDR3 DNA reads as TGTGCCAGCCTGCTCGGGCGCCCTCGTGCGGTGAATCTCTACAATGAGCAGTTCTTC. This chain joins TRBV28 and TRBJ2-1, with D hard to call. CDR3 length equals 19 residues. The germline CDR1 and CDR2 sequences are MDHEN and SYDVKM. V lost 8 bases, J lost 3 bases, and 29 bases lay in between.

This clonotype has at least ten counts. The rearrangement joins TRBV20-1 to TRBJ1-3; 7 positions agree with TRBD1. Germline lookup yields CDR1 DFQATT and CDR2 SNEGSKA (reference sequence). The length of the CDR3 is 15 residues. The CDR3 protein is CSERDSRSSGNTIYF. In DNA, the CDR3 is TGCAGCGAACGGGACAGCCGTTCCTCTGGAAACACCATATATTTT.

This clonotype was recorded at least ten times. The chain combines TRBV29-1 with TRBJ1-2; no definite D call. In germline, CDR1 is SQVTM, CDR2 ANQGSEA. The germline V and J ends were trimmed by 1 base and 7 bases, with 1 base remaining between them. This CDR3 is 9 amino acids long. The DNA for the CDR3 is TGCAGCGTTGAAGTTGGCTACACCTTC. It codes for CSVEVGYTF.

This clonotype was recorded at least ten times. This chain uses TRBV27 with TRBJ2-7, with D tentatively TRBD1 (6 bases). The CDR3 has 15 residues. The germline V gene encodes CDR1 MNHEY and CDR2 SMNVEV (reference sequence). Trimming shortened V by 9 bases and J by 2 bases, and 20 bases separated the two germline ends. The CDR3 is CASTAGWGQTYEQYF. The DNA of the CDR3 is TGTGCCAGTACCGCAGGGTGGGGGCAAACCTACGAGCAGTACTTC.